This passage covers 4 T cell receptor beta chains from one sample sequenced in a study of shared clonotypes between healthy human individuals. Clones were read by immunoSEQ multiplex PCR, and TCRdb kept only the in-frame ones, dropping some. The sample has millions of clones; roughly nine tenths are singletons. Sequences were obtained from naive CD4+ T cells sorted from blood. Subset specified: CD45RA+ positively selected. The receptor source for this set is a man younger than 35 in good health.

The CDR3 nucleotides read TGTGCCACCAGCAGAGATCCCGGGGAGACGCAGTATTTT. This sequence encodes CATSRDPGETQYF. The chain couples TRBV15 to TRBJ2-3; tentatively, D is TRBD2 (5 bases). This CDR3 region has 13 residues. V was trimmed by 0 bases and J by 9 bases, leaving 10 bases between them. Germline V gene data show CDR1 as LNHNV and CDR2 as YYDKDF (reference sequence).

The chain has TRBV9 and TRBJ2-7; TRBD2 is a possible D gene (5 bases). CDR3 length: 15 residues. Per germline, CDR1 SGDLS and CDR2 YYNGEE. The ends were cut back, 4 bases at V and 2 bases at J, with 16 bases in the middle. The CDR3 sequence: CASSLGGSHTYEQYF. CDR3 nucleotide sequence: TGTGCCAGCAGCTTAGGAGGCAGTCACACCTACGAGCAGTACTTC.

V is TRBV6-5 and J is TRBJ2-3; 12 nucleotides agree with TRBD2. CDR1 and CDR2 from the germline V gene are MNHEY and SVGAGI. Trimming removed 10 bases from V and 0 bases from J; junction bases left unmatched: 2. The CDR3 has 14 amino acids. CDR3 in amino acids: CATGTSGSTDTQYF. The CDR3 DNA reads TGTGCCACCGGGACTAGCGGGAGCACAGATACGCAGTATTTT.

The chain recombines TRBV6-1 with TRBJ1-2; 9 bases are a match to TRBD1. Trimming at V came to 5 bases and at J to 6 bases, leaving 7 bases not matched to a gene. In germline, CDR1 is MNHNS, CDR2 SASEGT. This CDR3 contains 14 residues. The CDR3 coding sequence is TGTGCCAGCAGTCGGACAGGGGAAAGAGATGGCTACACCTTC. This codes for CASSRTGERDGYTF.